Listed here is a single T cell receptor (beta chain). The data derive from a study of CD8+ T cells in alopecia areata. Whole-study context: Patients took tofacitinib for 6 to 18 months, followed by 6 drug-free months.

The investigators collected lesional scalp punch biopsies and peripheral blood from alopecia areata patients. TCR sequencing used cDNA made by reverse transcription of extracted RNA. TCRdb keeps only in-frame clones here, not all; method: immunoSEQ multiplex PCR. The data hold over 150,000 clones, with roughly 63% observed a single time. The germline CDR1 and CDR2 sequences are GTSNPN and SVGIG (reference sequence). The CDR3 covers 12 residues. This chain uses TRBV30 with TRBJ1-2; TRBD1 matches 8 bases. Sequenced material: CD4+ T cells sorted from blood, taken at week 0. This clonotype was sampled from a human donor with alopecia areata. The CDR3 nucleotides read TGTGCGTTGACAGGGGAATTTGGCGGCTACACCTTC. This gives the protein CALTGEFGGYTF.